The entry below gives a single T cell receptor beta chain sequence along with its context. Its antigen remains undetermined. It has no much larger one-base neighbor in the sample; base qualities were not kept. V and J are trimmed by 9 bases and 8 bases, and the gene matches miss 9 bases of the junction. The CDR3 runs 13 amino acids, cysteine and phenylalanine included. Of all the DNA, just the CDR3 is kept, 39 bases in frame from base 1. Via the germline V gene (reference sequence), CDR1 is LNHDA and CDR2 SQIVND. This sample stems from a study of T cell responses to AZD1222 COVID-19 vaccine (dated by TCRdb to the early 2020s). Regarding the research as a whole: AZD1222 recipients given second doses at about 4 weeks or at about 12 weeks were pooled, since spike-specific TCR depth and breadth were not found to differ between the two schedules. Enrollment into the trials was organized by age into subgroups of 18-55, 56-69 and 70-plus years, and those subgroups contained roughly 150, 30 and 60 TCR-sequenced participants, respectively. TCR sequencing covered 230 to 250 trial participants: 207 given two doses of AZD1222 and about 26 given two doses of MenACWY control vaccine. What the work shows at the level of the full study, not this receptor alone: In the small 56-69-year group, the increase in depth fell short of significance, most likely because of low power. Vaccine-associated CD4 TCRs spanned the whole spike protein, with dominant responses in regions 160-218 and 743-854. Epitopes outside the regions mutated in the B.1.351 and B.1.1.7 variants were reportedly recognized by nearly half of the unique spike-specific TCRs. Participants were mostly white British, with more females than males. The authors suggested clonal diversity may have been underestimated. Only six AZD1222 recipients were SARS-CoV-2 seropositive at baseline, limiting conclusions about previously exposed vaccinees. After two AZD1222 doses, both the breadth and the depth of spike-specific TCRs were significantly higher than at day 0 and than in MenACWY recipients. Because no day 14 peak-response samples were available, repertoires were characterized only after the peak T cell response.

The time point label, read with the paper, signifies: baseline before first vaccination. Vaccinee samples came from UK trials COV001 and COV002, including a single-blind randomized controlled phase 2/3 trial of AZD1222 (ChAdOx1 nCoV-19) in healthy adults. Trial participant PBMC samples were collected at day 0 and day 28 after the second dose for TCRbeta chain sequencing. The CDR3 regions of human TCRbeta chains were subjected to immunosequencing. Under the source paper's analysis protocol: TCRs in the repertoires were compared against a reference library of SARS-CoV-2-specific TCRs that had been generated with the MIRA antigen-specificity platform. Breadth was defined as the fraction of unique TCRs that were SARS-CoV-2-associated, and depth was defined as the fraction of total T cells that were SARS-CoV-2-associated. Using the MIRA data, every spike-specific TCR was mapped to the spike region that the TCR reacted to and assigned to either a CD4 or a CD8 class. Log10-transformed breadth and depth values were compared by one-way ANOVA with Sidak's multiple comparisons tests. The clones in this table, taken by TCRdb from immuneACCESS, are in-frame only. Not every clone is retained; where verified, under half of the shortfall comes from an unresolved V gene, and the cause of the rest is unknown. The D gene and trimming were derived from the DNA, and the V and J assignments and clone size from that table. The sample contains some 160,000 clones, about nine tenths of them found a single time. The ten largest clones take up roughly 5% of the sample.

The sequences come from peripheral blood, collected on day 0 of AZD1222 vaccination. The chain is assembled from TRBV19 and TRBJ1-2; TRBD1 agrees with 10 junctional bases. This receptor was taken from an adult in good health. This receptor has the CDR3 CASTGQGDWGYTF. The sequenced DNA is TGTGCCAGCACCGGACAGGGGGATTGGGGCTACACCTTC. Reference TRBV19 and TRBJ1-2 proteins supply the regions before and after the CDR3; the full variable domain is: DGGITQSPKYLFRKEGQNVTLSCEQNLNHDAMYWYRQDPGQGLRLIYYSQIVNDFQKGDIAEGYSVSREKKESFPLTVTSAQKNPTAFYLCASTGQGDWGYTFGSGTRLTVV.